This T cell receptor beta chain came from a study of Tregs in tolerant kidney transplant recipients. Method: immunoSEQ multiplex PCR; TCRdb's copy keeps in-frame clones and lacks some. The sample shows some 240,000 clones, more than 65% of them seen only once. The CDR3 consists of 17 residues. CDR1 and CDR2 from the germline V gene are SNHLY and FYNNEI. V lost 7 bases, J lost 3 bases, and 24 bases lay in between. The origin of this receptor is a human donor in good health. Sequenced: CD4+ T cells from blood. The rearrangement links TRBV2 to TRBJ1-1, with D perhaps matching TRBD1 (6 bases). For the CDR3, the DNA is TGTGCCAGCAAGAGAGGGGTTACCGGGACAAAGGACACTGAAGCTTTCTTT. Its translation is CASKRGVTGTKDTEAFF.